The clone carrying this TCR beta chain was seen many times. The data originate from a study of spatial heterogeneity in lung cancer. This sample's time point: sample taken at primary tumor resection. Unsorted tumor, nontumor lung tissue or cryopreserved PBMC supplied the whole RNA. The germline V gene encodes CDR1 MDHEN and CDR2 SYDVKM. V gave up 1 base and J gave up 5 bases; unmatched junction bases: 2. This CDR3 spans 14 amino acids. TCRdb re-derived calls from the 5' RACE reads in MiXCR, one entry per CDR3 protein. Here the sample spans approximately 44,000 distinct CDR3 sequences, roughly 13% being singletons.

This sequence was found in a male donor with early-stage non-small cell lung cancer. The sequences come from PBMCs, collected at surgery. This chain joins TRBV28 and TRBJ2-5, with TRBD2 matching over 9 bases. CDR3 residues: CASSLLAGDETQYF. The CDR3 DNA follows: TGTGCCAGCAGTTTATTAGCGGGAGACGAGACCCAGTACTTC.